This T cell receptor beta chain was found in a study of blood T cell repertoires in COVID-19. Study information: Nucleic acid was either cDNA or gDNA, and it came from T cells, B-cell-depleted T cells, or PBMCs.

Enrolled through a virtual design, the participants were between roughly 18 and 95 years of age and came from approximately 25 US areas. Cohort placement rested on clinical history that participants reported themselves. This clone has a single count. The germline V gene encodes CDR1 SGHRS and CDR2 YFSETQ. CDR3 length: 16 residues. V trimming: 4 bases; J trimming: 4 bases; junction bases outside the gene matches: 10. Original data processing: It was from reference gene primer amplification that nucleated cell counts were estimated. Assay used: immunoSEQ multiplex PCR; TCRdb lists only in-frame clones, some missing. From that table come the V and J calls and clone size; the DNA was used to work out D and trimming. There are hundreds of thousands of clones in the sample; around 85% occur only once, and 3.5% to 4% lies in the top ten.

The TCR sequence derives from a woman in her thirties or forties with acute COVID-19. This chain uses TRBV5-1 with TRBJ2-5, with TRBD1 matching 10 bases. Sequenced input: PBMCs or T cells enriched from blood (not recorded which). CDR3 region: CASSPDRGLGRETQYF. CDR3 DNA: TGCGCCAGCAGCCCAGACAGGGGGCTGGGGCGAGAGACCCAGTACTTC.